The 26 T cell receptor beta chains below come from one sample, sequenced in a study of shared clonotypes between healthy human individuals. Only in-frame clones appear in the TCRdb table, and some are missing; sequencing was by immunoSEQ multiplex PCR. The table lists about 1.1 million clones, 70% to 80% of them singletons, with 0.5% to 0.65% in the top ten. The source material was memory CD4+ T cells from PBMCs. Subset denoted: CD45RA-negative fraction. The receptor source for this set is a man in his late teens or twenties in good health. Some clones in this sample may be carry-over from other donors' samples.

The rearrangement links TRBV4-1 to TRBJ2-4, with 8 bases fitting TRBD1. The germline V gene encodes CDR1 MGHRA and CDR2 YSYEKL. CDR3 length equals 14 residues. J lost 7 bases, V lost 4 bases, and 6 bases had no gene match. CDR3 in DNA: TGCGCCAGCAGCCGGGACAGGCGATCGAACATTCAGTACTTC. Its translation: CASSRDRRSNIQYF.

This clone was observed many times. At the DNA level, this CDR3 is encoded by other sequences in the same sample as well. V gene TRBV30 combines with J gene TRBJ1-2, with D unresolved. Germline CDR1 reads GTSNPN; CDR2 reads SVGIG (reference sequence). This CDR3 has 17 residues. V was trimmed by 4 bases and J by 1 base, leaving 22 bases between them. The CDR3 nucleotides are TGTGCCTGGACCTGGCCAGCTTTCGGCATTCGTAACTATGGCTACACCTTC. It yields the protein CAWTWPAFGIRNYGYTF.

This clone showed up just a few times. The rearrangement uses TRBV28 and TRBJ1-4; 8 positions agree with TRBD1. From germline, CDR1 is MDHEN and CDR2 SYDVKM. This CDR3 region has 12 residues. The V and J ends lost 8 bases and 5 bases, in that order; junction bases with no gene match: 1. The CDR3 loop reads CASWDRNEKLFF. CDR3 nucleotide sequence: TGTGCCAGCTGGGACAGGAATGAAAAACTGTTTTTT. The full variable domain, with the rest looked up from reference TRBV28 and TRBJ1-4, is DVKVTQSSRYLVKRTGEKVFLECVQDMDHENMFWYRQDPGLGLRLIYFSYDVKMKEKGDIPEGYSVSREKKERFSLILESASTNQTSMYLCASWDRNEKLFFGSGTQLSVL.

The rearrangement joins TRBV5-1 to TRBJ1-4; perhaps TRBD1 as D (5 bases). The V gene's germline CDR1 is SGHRS and CDR2 YFSETQ. The CDR3 has 15 residues. The V gene lost 3 bases and the J gene lost 5 bases, with 14 bases spanning the gap. CDR3 DNA: TGCGCCAGCAGCTGGGCTTCCAGGGCGAATGAAAAACTGTTTTTT. This translates into CASSWASRANEKLFF.

In nucleotides, the CDR3 is TGTGCCAGCAGTTTGACAGGAACCCTCGGTGGAAACACCATATATTTT. Its protein product is CASSLTGTLGGNTIYF. The V and J genes are TRBV28 and TRBJ1-3; D is perhaps TRBD1 (6 bases). The ends were cut back, 3 bases at V and 3 bases at J, with 15 bases in the middle. Germline CDR1 reads MDHEN; CDR2 reads SYDVKM. This CDR3 has 16 amino acids. The complete variable domain, with remaining parts taken from reference TRBV28 and TRBJ1-3, reads DVKVTQSSRYLVKRTGEKVFLECVQDMDHENMFWYRQDPGLGLRLIYFSYDVKMKEKGDIPEGYSVSREKKERFSLILESASTNQTSMYLCASSLTGTLGGNTIYFGEGSWLTVV.

The chain has TRBV6-5 and TRBJ2-5; D may be TRBD1 (6 bases). CDR3 length: 15 amino acids. V gave up 5 bases and J gave up 1 base, with 14 bases separating them. Germline V gene lookup returns CDR1 MNHEY and CDR2 SVGAGI. The CDR3 reads CASSTRWTVQETQYF. Written as DNA, the CDR3 is TGTGCCAGCAGTACGAGATGGACAGTCCAAGAGACCCAGTACTTC.

Notes on this clone: This sample includes further DNA sequences coding for the same CDR3. This rearrangement joins TRBV9 to TRBJ2-1, with D unresolved. Looked up from germline, CDR1 is SGDLS and CDR2 is YYNGEE. The CDR3 sequence is 14 residues long. V lost 0 bases to trimming and J lost 4 bases, with 8 bases between them. CDR3 coding DNA: TGTGCCAGCAGCGTAGGATCTGGATACAATGAGCAGTTCTTC. Translated: CASSVGSGYNEQFF. The whole variable domain, remainder taken from reference TRBV9 and TRBJ2-1, is DSGVTQTPKHLITATGQRVTLRCSPRSGDLSVYWYQQSLDQGLQFLIQYYNGEERAKGNILERFSAQQFPDLHSELNLSSLELGDSALYFCASSVGSGYNEQFFGPGTRLTVL.

This chain connects TRBV18 to TRBJ2-1, with 11 positions matching TRBD2. The V segment lost 3 bases and the J segment 2 bases; nucleotides outside the gene matches: 3. Germline CDR1 KGHSH, CDR2 LQKENI. The CDR3 is 16 amino acids. The CDR3 nucleotides are TGTGCCAGCTCACCTCCGGGACTAGCGGCCTACAATGAGCAGTTCTTC. Its translation is CASSPPGLAAYNEQFF.

This clone was seen only a few times. J is TRBJ1-2 and V is TRBV28; D might be TRBD1 (5 bases). The CDR3 totals 13 residues. Germline V gene lookup returns CDR1 MDHEN and CDR2 SYDVKM. Between the trimmed V and J ends, which lost 8 bases and 6 bases, there was a span of 16 bases. The CDR3 sequence: CASGAVDAHGYTF. The CDR3 DNA reads as TGTGCCAGCGGGGCAGTAGATGCGCATGGCTACACCTTC.

J is TRBJ2-5 and V is TRBV5-1, with 7 bases lining up with TRBD1. The closer fit of TRBJ2-7 to the DNA end suggests the J call may be wrong. The CDR3 contains 14 residues. The germline CDR1 and CDR2 sequences are SGHRS and YFSETQ. The CDR3 sequence is CASRTGTVSYEQYF. For the CDR3, the DNA is TGCGCCAGCAGAACTGGGACAGTATCCTACGAGCAGTACTTC.

CDR3 loop: CASSSATVSGNTIYF. CDR3 in DNA: TGTGCCAGCAGCTCGGCGACGGTCTCTGGAAACACCATATATTTT. The chain recombines TRBV28 with TRBJ1-3, with unresolved D. The V end lost 6 bases, the J end lost 0 bases, and 12 bases lay between the germline ends. Per the germline V gene, CDR1 is MDHEN and CDR2 is SYDVKM. This CDR3 has 15 amino acids.

The V and J genes are TRBV5-6 and TRBJ2-3; D might be TRBD2 (6 bases). V dropped 0 bases and J dropped 2 bases, with 16 bases sitting between them. There are 17 residues in the CDR3. CDR1 SGHDT and CDR2 YYEEEE come from the germline V gene. In nucleotides, the CDR3 is TGTGCCAGCAGCTTGGAGTCTGGGACGGGACTCACAGATACGCAGTATTTT. As protein: CASSLESGTGLTDTQYF. The full variable domain, in which reference TRBV5-6 and TRBJ2-3 provide the parts outside the CDR3, is DAGVTQSPTHLIKTRGQQVTLRCSPKSGHDTVSWYQQALGQGPQFIFQYYEEEERQRGNFPDRFSGHQFPNYSSELNVNALLLGDSALYLCASSLESGTGLTDTQYFGPGTRLTVL.

The chain links TRBV28 to TRBJ2-2, with D perhaps TRBD2 (5 bases). The ends were cut back, 4 bases at V and 3 bases at J, with 12 bases in the middle. Germline lookup yields CDR1 MDHEN and CDR2 SYDVKM. This CDR3 has 15 amino acids. CDR3 DNA: TGTGCCAGCAGTTCCCCCCGGGGATACACCGGGGAGCTGTTTTTT. Protein: CASSSPRGYTGELFF.

This clone came up a few times. The chain uses TRBV15 and TRBJ1-5; the D is unclear. CDR3 length equals 16 residues. Trimming removed 0 bases from V and 6 bases from J, with 15 bases in between. The V gene's germline CDR1 is LNHNV and CDR2 YYDKDF (reference sequence). Here the CDR3 reads CATSRDLASSLQPQHF. CDR3 sequence (DNA): TGTGCCACCAGCAGAGATCTGGCCTCGTCTCTTCAGCCCCAGCATTTT.

This clone appeared once. V usage is TRBV4-1 and J usage is TRBJ1-4, with D perhaps TRBD1 (6 bases). Germline CDR1 MGHRA, CDR2 YSYEKL. The ends were cut back, 1 base at V and 5 bases at J, with 17 bases in the middle. CDR3 length: 17 amino acids. CDR3 sequence reads: CASSQGAGGRPNEKLFF. The CDR3 bases are TGCGCCAGCAGCCAAGGAGCGGGGGGCAGACCCAATGAAAAACTGTTTTTT.

The chain joins TRBV5-1 to TRBJ1-1; the match to TRBD1 covers 8 bases. Germline V gene lookup returns CDR1 SGHRS and CDR2 YFSETQ. The junction had 6 bases not matched to a gene; V was cut back by 4 bases and J by 1 base. The CDR3 sequence is 15 residues long. The CDR3, as DNA: TGCGCCAGCAGCGCATCCGGGACAGGGAACACTGAAGCTTTCTTT. This codes for CASSASGTGNTEAFF.

This CDR3 is CASSMQGLAGGETQYF. The DNA of the CDR3 is TGTGCCAGCAGCATGCAGGGACTAGCGGGAGGGGAGACCCAGTACTTC. The rearrangement joins TRBV7-7 to TRBJ2-5; 16 nucleotides match TRBD2. The CDR3 runs to 16 residues. V gave up 5 bases and J gave up 5 bases; unmatched junction bases: 5. From germline, CDR1 is SSHAT and CDR2 FNYEAQ (reference sequence).

This clone was seen a handful of times. The gene calls are TRBV19 and TRBJ1-2; the D gene is possibly TRBD1 (6 bases). Germline V CDR1 and CDR2: LNHDA, SQIVND (reference sequence). V lost 1 base, J lost 0 bases, and 12 bases lay in between. The CDR3 contains 16 residues. The CDR3 here is CASSIGGTRTNYGYTF. CDR3 nucleotides: TGTGCCAGTAGTATAGGTGGGACAAGAACTAACTATGGCTACACCTTC.

The CDR3 here is CASSLGGGPHQPQHF. CDR3 bases: TGTGCCAGCAGTTTGGGAGGGGGCCCCCATCAGCCCCAGCATTTT. The chain recombines TRBV28 with TRBJ1-5; 7 bases match TRBD1. V lost 3 bases, J lost 5 bases, and 7 bases stayed unmatched. Germline loops: CDR1 MDHEN, CDR2 SYDVKM. This CDR3 is 15 amino acids long.

This clone appeared once. The CDR3 DNA follows: TGTGCCATCAAGGGCGGGTGGGACACTGAAGCTTTCTTT. It yields the protein CAIKGGWDTEAFF. The V call is TRBV10-3, the J call TRBJ1-1; D remains unclear. The length of the CDR3 is 13 residues. The V and J ends lost 7 bases and 3 bases respectively, with 12 bases between them. Germline V lookup: CDR1 ENHRY, CDR2 SYGVKD.

The chain employs TRBV7-3 and TRBJ2-3; maybe TRBD2 (6 bases). The V end lost 4 bases, the J end lost 3 bases, and 8 bases lay between the germline ends. CDR1 and CDR2 (germline): SGHTA, FQGTGA. This CDR3 has 13 residues. The CDR3 DNA sequence: TGTGCCAGCAGCTCCAGCGGGACAGATACGCAGTATTTT. Its translation is CASSSSGTDTQYF.

The rearrangement uses TRBV7-6 and TRBJ2-4; D call uncertain. The CDR3 extends over 15 amino acids. V was clipped by 5 bases and J by 7 bases, with 18 bases between them. Germline-derived CDR1 and CDR2 are SGHVS and FNYEAQ. In nucleotides, the CDR3 is TGTGCCAGCAGCCCCCAGGTCGGATCGTTGAACATTCAGTACTTC. It encodes CASSPQVGSLNIQYF. Filled out from reference TRBV7-6 and TRBJ2-4, the complete variable domain reads GAGVSQSPRYKVTKRGQDVALRCDPISGHVSLYWYRQALGQGPEFLTYFNYEAQQDKSGLPNDRFSAERPEGSISTLTIQRTEQRDSAMYRCASSPQVGSLNIQYFGAGTRLSVL.

The sample holds many counts of this clone. The chain links TRBV19 to TRBJ2-2; D may be TRBD1 or TRBD2 (6 bases each). The CDR3 runs to 14 residues. The germline CDR1 and CDR2 sequences are LNHDA and SQIVND (reference sequence). V was trimmed by 7 bases and J by 5 bases, leaving 14 bases between them. CDR3 sequence (DNA): TGTGCCAGTACTAGGGGGGAGGCTACCGGGGAGCTGTTTTTT. It translates to CASTRGEATGELFF.

V is TRBV2 and J is TRBJ1-4; weak D call: TRBD1 (5 bases). The ends were cut back, 5 bases at V and 6 bases at J, with 16 bases in the middle. CDR1 and CDR2 from the germline V gene are SNHLY and FYNNEI. This CDR3 is 15 amino acids long. For the CDR3, the DNA is TGTGCCAGCAGTTTTTCCGGGACGGTAGATGAAAAACTGTTTTTT. Its translation: CASSFSGTVDEKLFF. The full variable domain, its missing parts supplied by reference TRBV2 and TRBJ1-4, is EPEVTQTPSHQVTQMGQEVILRCVPISNHLYFYWYRQILGQKVEFLVSFYNNEISEKSEIFDDQFSVERPDGSNFTLKIRSTKLEDSAMYFCASSFSGTVDEKLFFGSGTQLSVL.

The V call is TRBV7-6, the J call TRBJ2-3; 10 bases line up with TRBD2. This CDR3 is 16 amino acids long. Per germline, CDR1 SGHVS and CDR2 FNYEAQ. J was trimmed by 6 bases and V by 1 base; bases with no gene match: 7. CDR3 protein: CASSLVPKGLADTQYF. The CDR3 DNA reads TGTGCCAGCAGCTTAGTCCCAAAGGGACTAGCGGATACGCAGTATTTT. The full variable domain, completed using reference TRBV7-6 and TRBJ2-3, is GAGVSQSPRYKVTKRGQDVALRCDPISGHVSLYWYRQALGQGPEFLTYFNYEAQQDKSGLPNDRFSAERPEGSISTLTIQRTEQRDSAMYRCASSLVPKGLADTQYFGPGTRLTVL.

The chain joins TRBV28 to TRBJ1-1; D remains unclear. The CDR3 sequence is 14 residues long. Germline loops: CDR1 MDHEN, CDR2 SYDVKM. The ends were cut back, 6 bases at V and 0 bases at J, with 11 bases in the middle. This chain's CDR3 is CASSPMGMNTEAFF. CDR3 nucleotides: TGTGCCAGCAGCCCTATGGGGATGAACACTGAAGCTTTCTTT.